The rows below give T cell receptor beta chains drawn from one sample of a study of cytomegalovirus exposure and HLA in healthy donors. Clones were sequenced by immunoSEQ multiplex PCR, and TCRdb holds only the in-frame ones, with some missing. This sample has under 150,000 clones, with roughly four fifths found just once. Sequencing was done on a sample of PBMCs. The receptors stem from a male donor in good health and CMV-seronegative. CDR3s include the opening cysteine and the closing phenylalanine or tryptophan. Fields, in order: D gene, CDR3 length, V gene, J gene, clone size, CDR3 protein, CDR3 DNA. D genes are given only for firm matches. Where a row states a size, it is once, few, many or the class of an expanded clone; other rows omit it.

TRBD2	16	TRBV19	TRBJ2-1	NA	CASSIQGRGTYNEQFF	TGTGCCAGTAGTATCCAAGGGCGGGGGACCTACAATGAGCAGTTCTTC
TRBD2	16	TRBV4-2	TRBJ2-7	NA	CASSQDPSGASYEQYF	TGTGCCAGCAGCCAAGATCCTAGCGGGGCCTCCTACGAGCAGTACTTC
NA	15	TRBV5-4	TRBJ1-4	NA	CASSQLTATNEKLFF	TGCGCCAGCAGCCAATTGACAGCAACTAATGAAAAACTGTTTTTT
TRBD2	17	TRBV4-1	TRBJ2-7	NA	CASSHPRTGLSSYEQYF	TGCGCCAGCAGCCACCCTCGAACGGGACTATCATCCTACGAGCAGTACTTC
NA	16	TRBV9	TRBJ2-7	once	CASSVSGTTASYEQYF	TGTGCCAGCAGCGTATCCGGGACAACGGCTAGCTACGAGCAGTACTTC
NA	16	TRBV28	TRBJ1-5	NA	CASKWRGEYSNQPQHF	TGTGCCAGCAAATGGAGGGGTGAATATAGCAATCAGCCCCAGCATTTT
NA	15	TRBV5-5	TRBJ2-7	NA	CASSLAPGDPWEQYF	TGTGCCAGCAGCTTGGCGCCAGGGGACCCTTGGGAGCAGTACTTC
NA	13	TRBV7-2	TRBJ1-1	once	CASRESLNTEAFF	TGTGCCAGCAGAGAGAGCTTGAACACTGAAGCTTTCTTT
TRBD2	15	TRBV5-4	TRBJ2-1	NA	CASSSLTSGYNEQFF	TGTGCCAGCAGCTCCTTGACTAGCGGATACAATGAGCAGTTCTTC
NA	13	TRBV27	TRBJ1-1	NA	CASSLSARGEAFF	TGTGCCAGCAGTTTATCGGCCAGGGGAGAAGCTTTCTTT
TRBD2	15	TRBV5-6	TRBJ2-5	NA	CASSQGLAAQETQYF	TGTGCCAGCAGCCAAGGACTAGCGGCTCAAGAGACCCAGTACTTC
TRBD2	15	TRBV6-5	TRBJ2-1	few	CASRAAGGIYNEQFF	TGTGCCAGCAGGGCTGCGGGAGGTATTTACAATGAGCAGTTCTTC
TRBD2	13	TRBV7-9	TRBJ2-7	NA	CASVLAGAHEQYF	TGTGCCAGCGTCCTAGCGGGAGCCCACGAGCAGTACTTC
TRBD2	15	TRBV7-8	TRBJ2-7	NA	CASIVSGRAGYEQYF	TGTGCCAGCATCGTTAGCGGGAGGGCCGGCTACGAGCAGTACTTC
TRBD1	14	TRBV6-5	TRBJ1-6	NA	CASNRGQGHSPLHF	TGTGCCAGCAACCGGGGACAGGGTCATTCACCCCTCCACTTT
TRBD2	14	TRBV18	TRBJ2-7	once	CASSPGGSSYEQYF	TGTGCCAGCTCACCAGGCGGGAGCTCCTACGAGCAGTACTTC
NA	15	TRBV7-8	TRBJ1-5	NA	CASRGGDGENQPQHF	TGTGCCAGCAGGGGGGGGGATGGGGAAAATCAGCCCCAGCATTTT
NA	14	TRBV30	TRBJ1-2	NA	CAWSRGAGFYGYTF	TGTGCCTGGAGCCGGGGCGCGGGGTTCTATGGCTACACCTTC
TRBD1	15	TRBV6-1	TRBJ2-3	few	CASSRTGESTDTQYF	TGTGCCAGCAGTCGGACAGGGGAGAGCACAGATACGCAGTATTTT
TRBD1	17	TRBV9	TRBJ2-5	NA	CASSARRSTGQEETQYF	TGTGCCAGCAGCGCGCGACGGAGTACGGGACAGGAAGAGACCCAGTACTTC
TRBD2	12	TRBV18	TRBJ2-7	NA	CASSPGGYEQYF	TGTGCCAGCTCGCCGGGGGGCTACGAGCAGTACTTC
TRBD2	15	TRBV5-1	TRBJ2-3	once	CATNPGLVATDTQYF	TGCGCCACCAATCCGGGACTAGTAGCCACAGATACGCAGTATTTT
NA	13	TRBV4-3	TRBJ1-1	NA	CASSQDRNTEAFF	TGCGCCAGCAGCCAAGACAGGAACACTGAAGCTTTCTTT
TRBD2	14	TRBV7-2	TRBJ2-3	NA	CASSITSGGGTQYF	TGTGCCAGCAGCATTACTAGCGGGGGAGGTACGCAGTATTTT
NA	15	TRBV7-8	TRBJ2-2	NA	CASRLTLSRGGELFF	TGTGCCAGCAGGCTCACCCTTTCTCGGGGCGGGGAGCTGTTTTTT
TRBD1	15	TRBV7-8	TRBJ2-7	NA	CASSSLTGRIYEQYF	TGTGCCAGCAGCTCACTGACAGGGAGAATCTACGAGCAGTACTTC